A selection of T cell receptor beta chains follows, all from one sample in a study of cytomegalovirus exposure and HLA in healthy donors. TCRdb's table, derived via immunoSEQ multiplex PCR, lists solely in-frame clones and lacks some. This repertoire shows around 150,000 clones, roughly four fifths found once; its top ten account for about 3.4%. Sequencing was performed on PBMCs. These receptors all come from a male donor in good health and CMV-seronegative. CDR3s include the opening cysteine and the closing phenylalanine or tryptophan.

V: TRBV5-4; CDR3: CASSWGGRGAMNTEAFF
V: TRBV19; CDR3: CATTRTGYLTDTQYF
V: TRBV2; CDR3: CASREDRGSYEQYF
V: TRBV7-9; CDR3: CASSPPTDRVGGYTF
V: TRBV7-2; CDR3: CASSLAGLSYNEQFF
V: TRBV6-5; CDR3: CASTDIDRGQGYTF
V: TRBV2; CDR3: CASSGRTGGQQPQHF
V: TRBV18; CDR3: CASSLGTAYEQYF
V: TRBV28; CDR3: CASSLGPWGQRIATNEKLFF
V: TRBV13; CDR3: CASSLLASSLRTDTQYF
V: TRBV5-5; CDR3: CASRQGTHEQYF
V: TRBV4-2; CDR3: CASSQPDSAYQETQYF
V: TRBV10-3; CDR3: CAISVSSQSNEKLFF
V: TRBV21-1; CDR3: CASSQGLEAYNEQFF
V: TRBV7-8; CDR3: CASSFNRDRAMNTEAFF
V: TRBV25-1; CDR3: CASSGGQGFQPQHF
V: TRBV7-6; CDR3: CASSLAAGLPNEQFF
V: TRBV19; CDR3: CASTLDLNRATYNEQFF
V: TRBV18; CDR3: CASSPEAASKSNTIYF